A selection of T cell receptor beta chains follows, all from one sample in a study of T-cell reconstitution after alpha-beta-depleted transplantation in children. MiXCR, run by TCRdb on the PCR reads, gives a single entry per CDR3 protein. This table has fewer than 500,000 distinct CDR3 sequences, about 45% appearing once. The material was PBMCs, obtained before TCRalphabeta/CD19-depleted stem cell transplant. These receptors came from a girl aged 2-10 years with aplastic anemia, due to receive a stem cell transplant. Each CDR3 is given with its conserved first and last residue.

CDR3 length: 13; V gene: TRBV20-1; CDR3 protein: CSARGLTVNEQFF
CDR3 length: 13; V gene: TRBV5-1; CDR3 protein: CASSEGTLDTQYF
CDR3 length: 12; V gene: TRBV12-3/TRBV12-4; CDR3 protein: CASTPPAVEAFF
CDR3 length: 15; V gene: TRBV20-1; CDR3 protein: CSAKTSGRWGNEQFF
CDR3 length: 15; V gene: TRBV7-9; CDR3 protein: CASSSPGNPDSEAFF
CDR3 length: 15; V gene: TRBV5-1; CDR3 protein: CASSLSPLPTGELFF
CDR3 length: 13; V gene: TRBV28; CDR3 protein: CASTKVREDTQYF
CDR3 length: 16; V gene: TRBV28; CDR3 protein: CASSIGGGGSTDTQYF
CDR3 length: 15; V gene: TRBV4-1; CDR3 protein: CASSQEPGGSYEQFF
CDR3 length: 16; V gene: TRBV5-1; CDR3 protein: CASSLGPPDRGDEQYF
CDR3 length: 14; V gene: TRBV6-4; CDR3 protein: CANSTQRDNSPLHF
CDR3 length: 11; V gene: TRBV28; CDR3 protein: CAWDPGNTIYF
CDR3 length: 14; V gene: TRBV12-3/TRBV12-4; CDR3 protein: CASSKPSGRGEQFF
CDR3 length: 12; V gene: TRBV20-1; CDR3 protein: CSARRQVDEQYF
CDR3 length: 15; V gene: TRBV5-6; CDR3 protein: CASSLAGRDGYGYTF
CDR3 length: 16; V gene: TRBV5-1; CDR3 protein: CASSHGQGLDTDTQYF
CDR3 length: 12; V gene: TRBV6-2/TRBV6-3; CDR3 protein: CASRSHAYEQYF
CDR3 length: 16; V gene: TRBV5-1; CDR3 protein: CASSSPDREWGSAQYF
CDR3 length: 14; V gene: TRBV20-1; CDR3 protein: CSARSAGSTGELFF
CDR3 length: 12; V gene: TRBV6-6; CDR3 protein: CASTSGGTEAFF
CDR3 length: 16; V gene: TRBV15; CDR3 protein: CATSRPGTSGQETQYF
CDR3 length: 17; V gene: TRBV5-1; CDR3 protein: CASSPPWTSENQETQYF
CDR3 length: 16; V gene: TRBV9; CDR3 protein: CASSSRGDSIYNEQFF
CDR3 length: 16; V gene: TRBV7-9; CDR3 protein: CASSPGSEKARDEAFF
CDR3 length: 15; V gene: TRBV7-8; CDR3 protein: CASSLQGGSTGELFF
CDR3 length: 15; V gene: TRBV27; CDR3 protein: CASSFLAGRTDTQYF
CDR3 length: 16; V gene: TRBV7-3; CDR3 protein: CASSLTQVPSTDTQYF
CDR3 length: 14; V gene: TRBV28; CDR3 protein: CASNLTGGRYGYTF
CDR3 length: 15; V gene: TRBV7-9; CDR3 protein: CASSLSGVESETQYF
CDR3 length: 15; V gene: TRBV5-1; CDR3 protein: CASSLDSGSYNEQFF
CDR3 length: 18; V gene: TRBV6-5; CDR3 protein: CASSYSNYPGGLTTEAFF
CDR3 length: 15; V gene: TRBV12-3/TRBV12-4; CDR3 protein: CASSLSGRSTGELFF
CDR3 length: 16; V gene: TRBV3-1; CDR3 protein: CASSQDQWRGQETQYF
CDR3 length: 14; V gene: TRBV6-2/TRBV6-3; CDR3 protein: CASSYRQGWAEAFF
CDR3 length: 16; V gene: TRBV7-2; CDR3 protein: CASSLSLPGGQDEQYF
CDR3 length: 11; V gene: TRBV20-1; CDR3 protein: CSASWEGIQYF
CDR3 length: 16; V gene: TRBV12-3/TRBV12-4; CDR3 protein: CASSSGAFRKVDEQYF
CDR3 length: 12; V gene: TRBV24-1; CDR3 protein: CATGGSGDEQFF
CDR3 length: 15; V gene: TRBV5-5; CDR3 protein: CASSLSNTNTGELFF
CDR3 length: 14; V gene: TRBV6-1; CDR3 protein: CASSTGSPNTEAFF
CDR3 length: 14; V gene: TRBV12-3/TRBV12-4; CDR3 protein: CASRAGGSYNEQFF
CDR3 length: 17; V gene: TRBV20-1; CDR3 protein: CSANILAGGPTPNEQFF
CDR3 length: 18; V gene: TRBV11-1; CDR3 protein: CASSPHPPPTRLQETQYF
CDR3 length: 12; V gene: TRBV20-1; CDR3 protein: CSASGAGEPQHF
CDR3 length: 14; V gene: TRBV6-5; CDR3 protein: CASSSTTGATEAFF
CDR3 length: 13; V gene: TRBV6-5; CDR3 protein: CASSYSAIGEQYF
CDR3 length: 17; V gene: TRBV28; CDR3 protein: CASSLTGPGAGANVLTF